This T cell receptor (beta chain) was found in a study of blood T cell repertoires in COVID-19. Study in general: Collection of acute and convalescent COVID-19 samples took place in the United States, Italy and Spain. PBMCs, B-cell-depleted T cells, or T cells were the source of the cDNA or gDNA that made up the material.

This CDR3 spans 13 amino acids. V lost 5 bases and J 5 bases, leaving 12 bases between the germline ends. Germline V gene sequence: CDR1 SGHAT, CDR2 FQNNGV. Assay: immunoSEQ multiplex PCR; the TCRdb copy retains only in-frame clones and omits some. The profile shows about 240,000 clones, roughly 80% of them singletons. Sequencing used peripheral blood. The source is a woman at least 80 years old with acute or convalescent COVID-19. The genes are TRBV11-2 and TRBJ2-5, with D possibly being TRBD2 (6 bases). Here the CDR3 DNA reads TGTGCCAGCAGCCAGGGACTTCAGGAGACCCAGTACTTC. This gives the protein CASSQGLQETQYF.